The sequence of this T cell receptor beta chain was determined in a study of cytomegalovirus exposure and HLA in healthy donors listed by TCRdb under 2017. Study-level background: An earlier analysis of some 600 of the donors reported 276 Gb of sequence data and roughly 120 million unique TCR beta sequences obtained from about 200 million T cells. An early release that covered roughly 600 HLA-typed donors contained about 300 gigabases of sequencing data and 70 million to 100 million unique TCR sequences. Of the roughly 400 genotyped donors, over 70% fell in the genetic ancestry cluster associated with self-reported Caucasian donors. The aim of the study was to test whether cataloging public T cell receptors could identify signatures of past pathogen exposure. The study used immunosequencing to profile the T cell repertoires of some 600 subjects and linked those repertoires to cytomegalovirus serostatus. A separate validation cohort of roughly 130 different subjects was used in addition to the roughly 670-subject first cohort. To predict cytomegalovirus infection status, the study combined high-throughput TCR immunosequencing, statistical association of individual TCRs with disease status, and machine learning. A later analysis re-examined previously published TCR beta repertoires from roughly 650 donors and added high-resolution HLA genotyping to investigate patterns of TCR occurrence. In the later analysis, no new phenotypic data were used to find candidate immune exposures; instead, reliance was placed on TCR beta sequences and their occurrence across donors. An earlier analysis of around 640 of the donors used high-throughput TCR beta sequencing to judge whether each TCR beta V gene segment behaved as functional or pseudogenic. Donor age, sex, ethnicity and CMV serostatus were compiled together with the repertoire data. Genome-wide SNP genotypes for about three fifths of the roughly 670 donors were used in a later genetic analysis, which treated that subset as a discovery cohort. Every repertoire in the discovery cohort had been generated on one and the same sequencing platform. Both class I and class II loci were covered by HLA typing, at four-digit resolution. The number of typed donors differed by locus: roughly 629-640 for A, B, C, DRB1 and DQB1; some 540 for DQA1; roughly 600 for DPA1; and some 470 for DPB1. Because of strong linkage in the cohort, 4 to 6 DR-DQ haplotypes were treated as single units for association and clustering. Among roughly 400 genotyped donors of the cohort, an average of approximately 220,000 unique TCR beta nucleotide sequences was sequenced per donor, of which approximately 18% were non-productive.

As to this clone: Its specific antigen is unknown. Base qualities are missing; no much larger clone stands one base away.

Library preparation was by the immunoSEQ multiplex PCR assay. A mixture of 60 forward primers for TCR Vbeta segments and 13 reverse primers for TCR Jbeta segments was used in the multiplex PCR. Amplification of the CDR3 region of rearranged TCR beta genes was performed with a multiplex PCR assay on genomic DNA. Amplified TCR beta libraries were sequenced as 87-base-pair reads on the Illumina HiSeq System. The original pipeline was this. In a later analysis, about 80 million unique TCR beta chains were counted across the 666 repertoires, and roughly 9.9 million of these chains were shared by at least two donors. A nearest-neighbor algorithm error-corrected the raw reads and collapsed the reads into unique sequences, merging closely related sequences to remove PCR and sequencing errors. Alignment of CDR3 sequences to IMGT reference sequences was used to assign V, D and J gene segments. For a sequence to be retained, a match of at least six nucleotides was required to both a V gene segment and a J gene segment. A rearrangement counted as productive if the CDR3 had no stop codons and remained in frame with V and J, and every other rearrangement counted as non-productive. CDR3 was defined according to IMGT convention as the region running from the second conserved V-encoded cysteine to the conserved J-encoded phenylalanine. The earlier analysis of more than 450 of the donors excluded sequences that lacked an unambiguous match to a single V gene segment. In an earlier analysis of a few hundred of the donors, V segments were called functional above 56.7% productive rearrangements and were called segregating when the between-donor standard deviation exceeded 5%. To diagnose cytomegalovirus status from the catalog of TCR beta chain sequences, a statistical classification framework was built. V and J gene assignment, in a later analysis, came from comparing TCR nucleotide sequences with IMGT/GENE-DB human TR gene sequences. The TCRdist pipeline was used in a later analysis to assign CDR3 sequences and most-parsimonious VDJ recombination scenarios. In a later analysis, every TCR beta chain was defined by the combination of its CDR3 amino acid sequence and its V-gene family, and reads without a unique V-gene family were dropped. As a way to deal with suspected cross-contamination and a sequencing artifact, a later analysis dropped approximately 590 nucleotide sequences that were highly shared and had low generation probability. In a later analysis, a clonal expansion index was calculated for each public chain from normalized within-repertoire ranks of inferred template counts. Generation probabilities in a later analysis came from a VDJ recombination model fitted to out-of-frame rearrangements, and those results were checked against IGoR. Hypergeometric tests were used in a later analysis to score TCR-TCR, TCR-HLA and TCR-CMV co-occurrence, with a repertoire-size bias correction applied to the TCR pairs. A later analysis estimated false discovery rates by permuting HLA or CMV assignments 20 times. In a later analysis, co-occurring TCRs were grouped using DBSCAN, with TCRdist sequence similarity added in when clustering inside HLA-allele-positive subsets. Repertoires with fewer than 30,000 or more than 120,000 public chains, plus five repertoires with anomalous nucleotide sharing, were excluded from co-occurrence clustering. Not all clones reach the TCRdb copy of this immuneACCESS table, which keeps in-frame sequences only. Checked studies attribute under half of the gap to unresolved V genes and leave the rest unexplained. Clone size and V and J calls were adopted from that table, with D and trimming inferred from the DNA. This sample has approximately 120,000 clones in its table, and more than 80% of those were observed once. The top ten constitute more than 8% of the sample.

On the study overall, not on this receptor specifically: This cohort had only TCR beta chains sequenced, and the lack of alpha or paired-chain data limited which features could be detected. According to the authors, the approach could potentially be generalized to other disease states and immunological phenotypes. Correlated functional status among segregating V segments might be attributable to linkage disequilibrium, but an unknown experimental factor could not be ruled out. A later analysis associated 16,951 TCR beta sequences with specific HLA alleles at a false discovery rate of 0.05. A later analysis found that most CMV-associated TCR beta chains appeared HLA-restricted, with HLA associations seemingly driven largely by CMV exposure. A later analysis reported that several top co-occurrence clusters appeared linked to parvovirus B19, influenza, CMV and Epstein-Barr virus. According to a later analysis, TCR association rates differed among HLA loci, with DRB1 alleles showing the most associated TCRs and HLA-C alleles showing the fewest. In vitro tests confirmed that three of the cytomegalovirus-associated TCR beta chains recognize cytomegalovirus antigens. Assigning TCR associations to individual alleles was difficult when HLA alleles, especially DR and DQ, strongly co-occurred. The only immune exposure information available for the cohort was CMV serostatus. In an earlier analysis of 587 of the donors, most TCR beta V segments appeared in productive rearrangements about 87% or about 30% of the time, broadly matching IMGT annotations. A cluster of highly shared sequence variants was judged likely to represent a technical artifact of the sequencing pipeline. Because the 87-base-pair reads could not distinguish some IMGT-functional V segments, including TRBV6-2 and TRBV6-3, those segments were excluded. Because HLA typing was missing for some donors at each locus, association tests included only the typed subset. In a later analysis, HLA-associated TCR beta chains were found to be more clonally expanded and to have lower generation probabilities than equally common non-associated chains. Seventeen rarely observed V segments, including chromosome 9 orphons, were excluded from the earlier analysis of just under 600 of the donors because counts were too low. A further reported finding was that TCR beta sequences accurately predicted the HLA-A and HLA-B alleles for most subjects in the first cohort. A later genetic analysis reported fewer N-insertions in productive TCRs among donors in an Asian-associated ancestry cluster than the roughly 620-donor mean. The study listed 150 to 200 TCR beta chains as associated with cytomegalovirus. In a later genetic analysis, a missense DCLRE1C variant was associated with V-gene and J-gene trimming of TCR beta chains, and the association was replicated in an independent cohort. In both the original and validation cohorts, the classifier was reported to diagnose cytomegalovirus status with high specificity and sensitivity. Most TCR sequences were observed very rarely across donors, whereas some public TCRs were present in many individuals. Roughly uniform sequencing depth across donors was assumed in presence/absence analyses, although this assumption may not hold.

The germline V gene encodes CDR1 WNHNN and CDR2 SYGVQD (reference sequence). The germline V end is reduced by 5 bases and the J end by 0 bases; junction bases left unmatched: 20. The CDR3 measures 20 amino acids from cysteine to phenylalanine. The entry retains the CDR3 DNA only, 60 bases that are in frame from base 1. The cohort was made up of under 800 healthy bone marrow donors. Cohort members were all nominally healthy when sampled, although unrecorded immune exposures were likely present. The donor was CMV seropositive and belonged to the group of 250 to 300 seropositive cohort members. A peripheral blood sample was provided by each donor, and peripheral blood mononuclear cells were used for TCR beta sequencing. Genomic DNA was extracted from the blood cell samples with the Qiagen DNeasy Blood Extraction Kit.

The source is a man in his thirties or forties in good health and CMV-seropositive. The specimen was PBMCs. The chain joins TRBV10-1 to TRBJ2-3, with 7 middle bases fitting TRBD1. The nucleotide sequence reads as follows: TGCGCCAGCAGTCAACGATCATTCCCCGGGACAGCCACTAGCACAGATACGCAGTATTTT. This sequence encodes CASSQRSFPGTATSTDTQYF.